These 26 T cell receptor beta chains came from one sample sequenced in a study of patients and donors after allogeneic stem cell transplantation. In TCRdb, the RT-PCR reads were re-called with MiXCR into one record per CDR3 protein. The sample includes approximately 60,000 distinct CDR3 sequences, 13% seen only once; the top ten take less than 35%. Material for sequencing was blood, either unsorted or a sorted T cell fraction (not recorded which). These receptors originate from a human donor who was either an allogeneic HSCT recipient or a stem cell or donor lymphocyte infusion donor (not recorded which). It is not recorded whose cells these are; they may come from a transplant donor.

This clonotype was picked up one time. The chain links TRBV7-9 to TRBJ2-1; D is possibly TRBD1 (6 bases). There are 14 residues in the CDR3. Per the germline V gene, CDR1 is SEHNR and CDR2 is FQNEAQ (reference sequence). V lost 7 bases to trimming and J lost 0 bases, with 10 bases between them. The CDR3 DNA is TGTGCCAGCACCACAGGGAGCTCCTACAATGAGCAGTTCTTC. As protein: CASTTGSSYNEQFF.

The chain is built from TRBV29-1 and TRBJ2-7; 7 bases are a match to TRBD1. Germline V gives CDR1 SQVTM, CDR2 ANQGSEA. V shed 7 bases, J shed 4 bases, and the junction held 13 bases outside the gene matches. CDR3 size: 14 residues. The CDR3 sequence is CSAGGRGQTYEQYF. In DNA form, the CDR3 reads TGCAGCGCGGGCGGTAGGGGACAGACATACGAGCAGTACTTC.

Ten or more counts support this clonotype. The J gene is TRBJ1-2, the V gene TRBV10-3, with a tentative D call TRBD1 (6 bases). The CDR3 is 16 residues long. Germline CDR1 ENHRY, CDR2 SYGVKD. Trimming took 3 bases from V and 5 from J, leaving 19 bases between them. DNA of the CDR3: TGTGCCATCAGTGACCAGGGGCGGACGCAGGGGTATGGCTACACCTTC. Its translation is CAISDQGRTQGYGYTF.

This clonotype has at least ten counts. The chain couples TRBV2 to TRBJ2-2; D is perhaps TRBD2 (6 bases). V lost 7 bases and J 3 bases, leaving 24 bases between the germline ends. Germline V gives CDR1 SNHLY, CDR2 FYNNEI. CDR3 length: 18 residues. CDR3 sequence: CASIYSGPPVTHTGELFF. Here the CDR3 DNA reads TGTGCCAGCATCTATAGCGGACCCCCAGTAACGCACACCGGGGAGCTGTTTTTT. Variable domain in full (rest from reference TRBV2 and TRBJ2-2): EPEVTQTPSHQVTQMGQEVILRCVPISNHLYFYWYRQILGQKVEFLVSFYNNEISEKSEIFDDQFSVERPDGSNFTLKIRSTKLEDSAMYFCASIYSGPPVTHTGELFFGEGSRLTVL.

This rearrangement joins TRBV28 to TRBJ1-5; D perhaps matches TRBD1 (6 bases). Trimming stripped 4 bases from V and 6 bases from J, with 19 bases between. This CDR3 has 16 residues. In germline, CDR1 is MDHEN, CDR2 SYDVKM. CDR3 in amino acids: CASSSPFAEGGQPQHF. The CDR3 region has the DNA TGTGCCAGCAGTTCCCCCTTTGCGGAGGGGGGTCAGCCCCAGCATTTT.

This clonotype was observed a handful of times. The chain employs TRBV7-9 and TRBJ2-7; TRBD1 aligns across 7 bases. V shed 5 bases, J shed 2 bases, and the junction held 9 bases outside the gene matches. This CDR3 has 15 residues. Germline loops: CDR1 SEHNR, CDR2 FQNEAQ (reference sequence). CDR3: CASSLWTGSTYEQYF. In nucleotides, the CDR3 is TGTGCCAGCAGCCTCTGGACAGGTAGTACCTACGAGCAGTACTTC.

This clonotype occurred a few times. The chain joins TRBV7-6 to TRBJ2-1; unclear D gene. V was clipped by 3 bases and J by 8 bases, with 8 bases between them. Germline CDR1 and CDR2: SGHVS and FNYEAQ. The CDR3 sequence is 12 residues long. This CDR3 reads CASSLFWDEQFF. CDR3 nucleotides: TGTGCCAGCAGCTTGTTTTGGGATGAGCAGTTCTTC. Filled out from reference TRBV7-6 and TRBJ2-1, the complete variable domain reads GAGVSQSPRYKVTKRGQDVALRCDPISGHVSLYWYRQALGQGPEFLTYFNYEAQQDKSGLPNDRFSAERPEGSISTLTIQRTEQRDSAMYRCASSLFWDEQFFGPGTRLTVL.

The V call is TRBV7-9, the J call TRBJ2-2; weak D call: TRBD1 (5 bases). The CDR3 extends over 16 amino acids. Deletions cut 5 bases from V and 0 bases from J, with 13 bases between. Germline values: CDR1 SEHNR, CDR2 FQNEAQ (reference sequence). Here the CDR3 DNA reads TGTGCCAGCAGCCGAAAGACAGCTTCGAACACCGGGGAGCTGTTTTTT. Translation gives CASSRKTASNTGELFF.

This clonotype has a handful of counts. This chain uses TRBV20-1 with TRBJ1-2; D is perhaps TRBD1 (5 bases). Germline V gene sequence: CDR1 DFQATT, CDR2 SNEGSKA (reference sequence). V lost 5 bases to trimming and J lost 8 bases, with 15 bases between them. The length of the CDR3 is 12 residues. In nucleotides, the CDR3 is TGCAGTGCTCTCTCTGGGGGGGACGGCTACACCTTC. It is translated as CSALSGGDGYTF.

J is TRBJ2-7 and V is TRBV20-1; D is perhaps TRBD1 (6 bases). Germline V gene lookup returns CDR1 DFQATT and CDR2 SNEGSKA (reference sequence). The CDR3 loop spans 16 amino acids. The V and J ends lost 0 bases and 2 bases respectively, with 17 bases between them. The DNA of the CDR3 is TGCAGTGCTAGAGATTTGTTAGCAGGGGAACCCTACGAGCAGTACTTC. Amino acids: CSARDLLAGEPYEQYF.

This clonotype was seen more than once but under ten times. The chain is built from TRBV7-3 and TRBJ2-1, with a possible D match to TRBD2 (5 bases). CDR1 is SGHTA, CDR2 FQGTGA, per germline. Between the trimmed V and J ends, which lost 1 base and 9 bases, there was a span of 10 bases. The CDR3 sequence is 13 residues long. CDR3 residues: CASSLRGAGEQFF. The DNA of the CDR3 is TGTGCCAGCAGCTTAAGAGGTGCGGGTGAGCAGTTCTTC.

This clonotype was seen many times. The V and J genes are TRBV11-3 and TRBJ1-1; 7 bases are a match to TRBD1. CDR1 SGHNT and CDR2 YENEEA come from the germline V gene. The CDR3 consists of 15 residues. The V gene end was trimmed by 5 bases and the J gene end by 4 bases; junction bases not matched to a gene: 10. CDR3 protein: CASSPSDRDGTEAFF. For the CDR3, the DNA is TGTGCCAGCAGCCCGAGTGACAGGGATGGCACTGAAGCTTTCTTT.

The sample holds many counts of this clonotype. The V and J genes are TRBV4-1 and TRBJ1-3; perhaps TRBD1 as D (5 bases). Trimming took off 4 bases at V and 0 bases at J, with 16 bases between the two ends. The CDR3 sequence is 17 residues long. Germline loops: CDR1 MGHRA, CDR2 YSYEKL. The CDR3 DNA sequence: TGCGCCAGCAGCCCCAGAGGAACAGGTTTCTCTGGAAACACCATATATTTT. Its translation is CASSPRGTGFSGNTIYF.

The chain couples TRBV20-1 to TRBJ2-3; D unclear. This CDR3 has 14 amino acids. Germline lookup yields CDR1 DFQATT and CDR2 SNEGSKA (reference sequence). V lost 0 bases, J lost 1 base, and 8 bases lay in between. As DNA, the CDR3 is TGCAGTGCTAGAGATCTGCGAGGCACAGATACGCAGTATTTT. This sequence encodes CSARDLRGTDTQYF.

This clonotype was counted ten times or more. The J gene is TRBJ1-1, the V gene TRBV29-1; D ambiguous. Trimming took 7 bases from V and 1 from J, leaving 7 bases between them. Looked up from germline, CDR1 is SQVTM and CDR2 is ANQGSEA. The length of the CDR3 is 11 residues. CDR3 region: CSGLRNTEAFF. DNA for the CDR3: TGCAGCGGTCTCAGGAACACTGAAGCTTTCTTT.

This clonotype has a count of ten or more. The V gene is TRBV3-1, the J gene TRBJ1-2, with TRBD1 matching 7 bases. The V gene's germline CDR1 is LGHDT and CDR2 YNNKEL (reference sequence). The J segment lost 3 bases and the V segment lost 4 bases, leaving 5 bases of the junction unmatched. The CDR3 runs to 14 residues. CDR3 residues: CASSRTGSYYGYTF. The CDR3, as DNA: TGTGCCAGCAGCCGGACAGGATCATACTATGGCTACACCTTC.

This clonotype was seen a handful of times. The chain carries TRBV3-1 and TRBJ2-1, with 11 bases matching TRBD2. The CDR3 extends over 16 amino acids. Germline CDR1 LGHDT, CDR2 YNNKEL (reference sequence). V shed 1 base and J 7 bases; nucleotides not matched to a gene: 6. CDR3 sequence: CASSQGVLAGGNEQFF. The CDR3 nucleotides read TGTGCCAGCAGCCAAGGGGTCCTAGCGGGAGGTAATGAGCAGTTCTTC.

The J gene is TRBJ2-7, the V gene TRBV20-1; D gene unclear. In germline, CDR1 is DFQATT, CDR2 SNEGSKA (reference sequence). Trimming took off 2 bases at V and 5 bases at J, with 13 bases between the two ends. The CDR3 consists of 13 residues. CDR3 nucleotide sequence: TGCAGTGCTAGATCCTTGGAAGAAAACGAGCAGTACTTC. Its translation is CSARSLEENEQYF.

V usage is TRBV7-7 and J usage is TRBJ2-2; 7 nucleotides agree with TRBD1. CDR3 length: 18 amino acids. Germline V gene data show CDR1 as SSHAT and CDR2 as FNYEAQ (reference sequence). The CDR3 DNA sequence: TGTGCTCAGTATGGCCGCTGGGCAGGGGGACAGAACACCGGGGAGCTGTTTTTT. This codes for CAQYGRWAGGQNTGELFF.

This clonotype was seen a few times. This rearrangement joins TRBV27 to TRBJ2-1; no clear D. The germline CDR1 and CDR2 sequences are MNHEY and SMNVEV (reference sequence). The CDR3 spans 13 residues. Trimming pared 5 bases from V and 6 bases from J, leaving 11 bases between. CDR3 in amino acids: CASSEPLGNEQFF. CDR3 bases: TGTGCCAGCAGTGAACCACTGGGCAATGAGCAGTTCTTC.

Note on this clonotype: The final CDR3 position lacks the conserved phenylalanine or tryptophan, pointing to a likely read error. V is TRBV6-5 and J is TRBJ2-3; D could derive from TRBD1 or TRBD2 (5 bases each). CDR3 length: 18 residues. Germline V gene lookup returns CDR1 MNHEY and CDR2 SVGAGI. The V gene lost 0 bases and the J gene lost 0 bases, with 16 bases spanning the gap. In DNA, the CDR3 is TGTGCCAGCAGTTACTCGAGGAGAGGGGCCTTTAGCACAGATACGCAGTATTTG. Amino acids: CASSYSRRGAFSTDTQYL.

This clonotype was seen a few times. V is TRBV15 and J is TRBJ1-6, with a weak D call TRBD1 (5 bases). The V end lost 0 bases, the J end lost 10 bases, and 19 bases lay between the germline ends. The CDR3 sequence is 17 residues long. Germline-derived CDR1 and CDR2 are LNHNV and YYDKDF (reference sequence). As DNA, the CDR3 is TGTGCCACCAGCAGAGATACGACAGAGAGGATCAACTCACCCCTCCACTTT. Encoded protein: CATSRDTTERINSPLHF.

This clonotype has just a few counts. J is TRBJ2-1 and V is TRBV6-1, with TRBD2 matching over 7 bases. Germline CDR1 MNHNS, CDR2 SASEGT. CDR3 length: 12 amino acids. V trimming: 0 bases; J trimming: 13 bases; junction bases outside the gene matches: 3. CDR3 sequence reads: CASSEAGGRQFF. CDR3 sequence (DNA): TGTGCCAGCAGTGAAGCTGGCGGGAGACAGTTCTTC.

Worth noting for this clonotype: Possible read error: a much larger clone is one base away. The CDR3 DNA sequence: TGCGCCAGCAGCTTGCCCTGGCGGGGAAGGGATAAGCAGTTCTTC. This encodes CASSLPWRGRDKQFF. The chain couples TRBV5-1 to TRBJ2-1; D possibly corresponds to TRBD2 (6 bases). CDR1 and CDR2 (germline): SGHRS, YFSETQ. The CDR3 extends over 15 amino acids. The V gene lost 1 base and the J gene lost 11 bases, with 19 bases spanning the gap.

The table lists this clonotype with a few counts. The rearrangement joins TRBV24-1 to TRBJ2-1; TRBD1 or TRBD2 may be the D gene (6 bases each). Trimming left V 4 bases short and J 6 bases short, with 15 bases between. The CDR3 is 15 residues long. Germline assignment: CDR1 KGHDR and CDR2 SFDVKD. Here the CDR3 DNA reads TGTGCCACCAGTGAAGCCCCTGGGGGGCCCAATGAGCAGTTCTTC. Translated: CATSEAPGGPNEQFF.

With respect to this clonotype: Relative to the germline gene, one junction end is altered; a read error may explain this. The V and J genes are TRBV5-1 and TRBJ2-5; D may be TRBD2 (5 bases). CDR1 is SGHRS and CDR2 is YFSETQ in the germline V gene. This CDR3 region has 12 residues. The CDR3 DNA is TGCGCCAGCAGCTTGGAGGCTAGCACCCAATACTTC. Translating gives CASSLEASTQYF.